The rows below give T cell receptor beta chains drawn from one sample of a study of cytomegalovirus exposure and HLA in healthy donors. Using immunoSEQ multiplex PCR, the repertoire was profiled, and TCRdb retains in-frame clones only, with some absent. The sample carries some 290,000 clones, roughly 88% recorded once. The source material was PBMCs. The receptors were sampled from a man in his thirties or forties in good health and CMV-seronegative. Both conserved end residues are part of each CDR3. A D gene is named only where the DNA matches it firmly. Rows give clone size only sometimes, using once, few, many, or a class for an expanded clone.

d_call	clone_size	v_call	j_call	cdr3_nt	cdr3_aa
TRBD1	few	TRBV7-2	TRBJ1-5	TGTGCCAGCAGCTACGAGGGACAGGGAGGTCAGCCCCAGCATTTT	CASSYEGQGGQPQHF
-	-	TRBV7-9	TRBJ1-5	TGTGCCAGCAGCCCCCCGGGTAGTAGCAATCAGCCCCAGCATTTT	CASSPPGSSNQPQHF
-	-	TRBV27	TRBJ1-6	TGTGCCAGCAGTTTCTCCTCCTATAATTCACCCCTCCACTTT	CASSFSSYNSPLHF
-	-	TRBV4-1	TRBJ1-1	TGCGCCAGCAGCCGAGGAGTAGGGGCTGCGAACACTGAAGCTTTCTTT	CASSRGVGAANTEAFF
-	-	TRBV5-1	TRBJ1-1	TGCGCCAGCAGCTTGGGTCCAGGGATGAACACTGAAGCTTTCTTT	CASSLGPGMNTEAFF
TRBD1	once	TRBV5-4	TRBJ2-2	TGTGCCAGCAGCCGTCCAGGACAGGGACCAAAGGGCACCGGGGAGCTGTTTTTT	CASSRPGQGPKGTGELFF
TRBD1	-	TRBV7-8	TRBJ1-1	TGTGCCAGCAGCTGGATCCAGGGGGCCGCTTTACCTTCGAACACTGAAGCTTTCTTT	CASSWIQGAALPSNTEAFF
-	-	TRBV6-5	TRBJ2-2	TGTGCCAGCACGGGAAAGGACGGGGAGCTGTTTTTT	CASTGKDGELFF
-	once	TRBV4-1	TRBJ1-1	TGCGCCAGCAGCCAGTCCGGGGACACTGAAGCTTTCTTT	CASSQSGDTEAFF
-	few	TRBV7-9	TRBJ1-5	TGTGCCAGCACCTCTTCCACAGGGTCGGGCAATCAGCCCCAGCATTTT	CASTSSTGSGNQPQHF
-	-	TRBV9	TRBJ2-7	TGTGCCAGCAGCGTAGGTCTAGGGGGCTACGAGCAGTACTTC	CASSVGLGGYEQYF
-	-	TRBV21-1	TRBJ2-7	TGTGCCAGCAGCAAAGCGCTGAGAGGGTACGAGCAGTACTTC	CASSKALRGYEQYF
TRBD2	-	TRBV7-2	TRBJ2-2	TGTGCCAGCAGCCGCGGTAGCGGGGGGACCGGGGAGCTGTTTTTT	CASSRGSGGTGELFF
-	-	TRBV11-1	TRBJ1-6	TGTGCCAGCAGACCTATTTATAATTCACCCCTCCACTTT	CASRPIYNSPLHF
TRBD1	once	TRBV11-3	TRBJ1-1	TGTGCCAGCAGCCAGGGGGGTGCGAACACTGAAGCTTTCTTT	CASSQGGANTEAFF
TRBD1	-	TRBV5-1	TRBJ1-2	TGCGCCAGCAGCATCGATACAGGGGCAACATATGGCTACACCTTC	CASSIDTGATYGYTF
-	-	TRBV6-5	TRBJ2-7	TGTGCCAGCAGTGATGCCTACTCCTACGAGCAGTACTTC	CASSDAYSYEQYF
TRBD1	-	TRBV27	TRBJ1-2	TGTGCCAGCAGTTCCCTTCTACACAGGGGGCAGGGGGGCTACACCTTC	CASSSLLHRGQGGYTF
-	-	TRBV4-3	TRBJ1-5	TGCGCCAGCAGCCCTAATGGCGGGAATGAGCCCCAGCATTTT	CASSPNGGNEPQHF
-	once	TRBV2	TRBJ1-1	TGTGCCAGCAGTGCGAACGGGTTGTCGAACACTGAAGCTTTCTTT	CASSANGLSNTEAFF
-	-	TRBV5-6	TRBJ1-1	TGTGCCAGCAGCTTGTTAGGGGCGCCTTCCAACACTGAAGCTTTCTTT	CASSLLGAPSNTEAFF
TRBD2	once	TRBV18	TRBJ2-1	TGTGCCAGCTCATTAATGACTAGCGACGTCAAAAATGAGCAGTTCTTC	CASSLMTSDVKNEQFF
TRBD1	-	TRBV5-4	TRBJ1-2	TGTGCCAGCAGCTTGGAGGGGGCGAATGGCTACACCTTC	CASSLEGANGYTF
-	few	TRBV27	TRBJ2-7	TGTGCCAGCAGTTTATTAGGCCTAGCGAAAGAGCAGTACTTC	CASSLLGLAKEQYF
TRBD1	-	TRBV28	TRBJ1-5	TGTGCCAGCAGTGGACAGGGGTATCAGCCCCAGCATTTT	CASSGQGYQPQHF
-	-	TRBV19	TRBJ1-2	TGTGCCAGTAGTATAGGGGCGCAGGGATACTATGGCTACACCTTC	CASSIGAQGYYGYTF
-	-	TRBV11-2	TRBJ1-4	TGTGCCAGCAGCCTCAGCGGTAGCACTAATGAAAAACTGTTTTTT	CASSLSGSTNEKLFF
-	-	TRBV27	TRBJ2-4	TGTGCCAGCAGTCCCCGCCCGGAGAACATTCAGTACTTC	CASSPRPENIQYF
-	-	TRBV19	TRBJ2-1	TGTGCCAGTAGTTGGCAGGGTAGCTCCTACAATGAGCAGTTCTTC	CASSWQGSSYNEQFF
TRBD2	-	TRBV2	TRBJ2-7	TGTGCCAGCATCCGGACTAGCGGGGGTCAAAACGAGCAGTACTTC	CASIRTSGGQNEQYF
-	-	TRBV10-3	TRBJ1-2	TGTGCCATCAGTGAGGACCCGGGGAGTGGCTACACCTTC	CAISEDPGSGYTF
-	-	TRBV10-3	TRBJ1-1	TGTGCCACTCGAGGTTTACCGAACACTGAAGCTTTCTTT	CATRGLPNTEAFF
-	-	TRBV29-1	TRBJ2-7	TGCAGCGTTGTGAAGGCCCTTGGGGGGGAGCAGTACTTC	CSVVKALGGEQYF
-	-	TRBV29-1	TRBJ1-2	TGCAGCGTCACGACGGGGAACTATGGCTACACCTTC	CSVTTGNYGYTF
TRBD1	-	TRBV6-6	TRBJ2-7	TGTGCCAGCAGTCACAGGGGGGAGTACGAGCAGTACTTC	CASSHRGEYEQYF
-	-	TRBV18	TRBJ1-6	TGTGCCAGCTCACCAGGGCTAAGATCACCCCTCCACTTT	CASSPGLRSPLHF
-	many	TRBV15	TRBJ1-2	TGTGCCACCAGCAGAGACACCATTAGTGGCTACACCTTC	CATSRDTISGYTF
TRBD2	-	TRBV6-1	TRBJ2-3	TGTGCCAGTCTAGCGGGGTGGACAGATACGCAGTATTTT	CASLAGWTDTQYF
TRBD2	-	TRBV9	TRBJ2-3	TGTGCCAGCAGCGTCAGCGGGGGACGCACAGATACGCAGTATTTT	CASSVSGGRTDTQYF
-	-	TRBV14	TRBJ1-1	TGTGCCAGCAGCCTCCATTTGACAGGCAACACTGAAGCTTTCTTT	CASSLHLTGNTEAFF
-	-	TRBV11-2	TRBJ2-4	TGTGCCAGCAGCTTACAAGGGGGGGTAGCGGAGGCGGCCAAAAACATTCAGTACTTC	CASSLQGGVAEAAKNIQYF
TRBD2	-	TRBV15	TRBJ2-5	TGTGCCACCAGCACCCGACTAGCGGGAGAGACCCAGTACTTC	CATSTRLAGETQYF
TRBD1	many	TRBV4-3	TRBJ2-7	TGCGCCAGCAGCCAAGTTGCAGGGGGCTCCTACGAGCAGTACTTC	CASSQVAGGSYEQYF
TRBD2	-	TRBV11-2	TRBJ2-1	TGTGCCAGCAGCACCAGCCGGACTAGCGGGGGGGAAAACTACAATGAGCAGTTCTTC	CASSTSRTSGGENYNEQFF
TRBD1	-	TRBV7-8	TRBJ1-1	TGTGCCAGCAGCTTGTACAGGGGGCGAGTCACTGAAGCTTTCTTT	CASSLYRGRVTEAFF
TRBD1	-	TRBV5-8	TRBJ2-4	TGTGCCAGCAGTTCACAGGGGGCCCTTCTAAACATTCAGTACTTC	CASSSQGALLNIQYF
-	-	TRBV6-5	TRBJ2-3	TGTGCCAGCAGTCAGACTAGTATAGCGCAGTATTTT	CASSQTSIAQYF
-	-	TRBV30	TRBJ1-1	TGTGCCTGGAGGACGGGGCGGGGTTATTCTCAGAACACTGAAGCTTTCTTT	CAWRTGRGYSQNTEAFF
-	-	TRBV11-2	TRBJ1-5	TGTGCCAGCAGCTTAGACAACAATCAGCCCCAGCATTTT	CASSLDNNQPQHF
-	-	TRBV7-9	TRBJ2-5	TGTGCCAGCAGCTTCCTGGACTACCAAGAGACCCAGTACTTC	CASSFLDYQETQYF
TRBD1	-	TRBV4-1	TRBJ2-2	TGCGCCAGCAGCCGCCCAGGACAGGGGGCTTGGGGGGAGCTGTTTTTT	CASSRPGQGAWGELFF
-	-	TRBV6-6	TRBJ1-2	TGTGCCAGCAGACTCGACGGACTCTATGGCTACACCTTC	CASRLDGLYGYTF
-	few	TRBV10-3	TRBJ2-1	TGTGCCATCAGCCGGACTATCCCTCCTACAAATGAGCAGTTCTTC	CAISRTIPPTNEQFF
-	-	TRBV6-5	TRBJ1-5	TGTGCCAGCAGTGCCCAGGGGAATCAGCCCCAGCATTTT	CASSAQGNQPQHF
-	-	TRBV6-6	TRBJ1-6	TGTGCCAGCAGTTACTTCGGGGGAGGATCACCCCTCCACTTT	CASSYFGGGSPLHF
-	-	TRBV7-8	TRBJ2-2	TGTGCCAGCAGCCGCAGGGACACCGGGGAGCTGTTTTTT	CASSRRDTGELFF
-	-	TRBV6-5	TRBJ2-3	TGTGCCAGCAGTTACTCCGCAGGGGCACAAGATACGCAGTATTTT	CASSYSAGAQDTQYF
TRBD1	-	TRBV7-2	TRBJ1-5	TGTGCCAGCAGCCCAGGGACAGGGGGAGATTTGCCCCAGCATTTT	CASSPGTGGDLPQHF
TRBD2	-	TRBV5-6	TRBJ2-7	TGTGCCAGCAGCCCGGGACTAGCGGGGCTCTACGAGCAGTACTTC	CASSPGLAGLYEQYF